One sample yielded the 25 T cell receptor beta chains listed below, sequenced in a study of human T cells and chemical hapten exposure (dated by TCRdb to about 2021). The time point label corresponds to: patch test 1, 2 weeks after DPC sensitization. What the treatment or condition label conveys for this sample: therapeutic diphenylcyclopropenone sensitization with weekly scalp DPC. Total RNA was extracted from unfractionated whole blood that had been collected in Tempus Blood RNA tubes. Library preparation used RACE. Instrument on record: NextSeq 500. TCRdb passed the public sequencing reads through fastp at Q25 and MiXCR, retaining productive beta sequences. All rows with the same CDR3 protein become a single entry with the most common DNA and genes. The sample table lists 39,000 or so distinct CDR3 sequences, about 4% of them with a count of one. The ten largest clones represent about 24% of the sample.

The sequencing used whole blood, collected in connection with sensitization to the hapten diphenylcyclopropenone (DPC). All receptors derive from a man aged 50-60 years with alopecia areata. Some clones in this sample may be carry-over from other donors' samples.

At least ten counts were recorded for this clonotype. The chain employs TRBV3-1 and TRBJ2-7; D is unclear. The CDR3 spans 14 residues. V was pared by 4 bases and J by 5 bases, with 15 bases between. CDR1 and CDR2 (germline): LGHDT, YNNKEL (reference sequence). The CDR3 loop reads CASSPLETYNEQYF. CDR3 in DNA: TGTGCCAGCAGCCCGCTCGAAACGTACAACGAGCAGTACTTC.

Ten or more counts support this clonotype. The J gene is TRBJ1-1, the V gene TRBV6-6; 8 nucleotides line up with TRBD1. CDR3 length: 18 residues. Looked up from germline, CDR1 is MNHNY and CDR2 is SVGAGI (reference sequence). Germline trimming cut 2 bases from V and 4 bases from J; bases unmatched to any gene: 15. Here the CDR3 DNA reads TGTGCCAGCAGTTACCACACCACTCTGACAGGGGAGATCACTGAAGCTTTCTTT. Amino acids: CASSYHTTLTGEITEAFF.

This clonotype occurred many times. The CDR3 spells CATETGGNQPQHF. CDR3 DNA sequence: TGTGCCACAGAAACAGGGGGCAATCAGCCCCAGCATTTT. The chain employs TRBV9 and TRBJ1-5, with TRBD1 matching 7 bases. The CDR3 loop spans 13 amino acids. Germline V gene lookup returns CDR1 SGDLS and CDR2 YYNGEE. Germline trimming cut 9 bases from V and 2 bases from J; bases unmatched to any gene: 5.

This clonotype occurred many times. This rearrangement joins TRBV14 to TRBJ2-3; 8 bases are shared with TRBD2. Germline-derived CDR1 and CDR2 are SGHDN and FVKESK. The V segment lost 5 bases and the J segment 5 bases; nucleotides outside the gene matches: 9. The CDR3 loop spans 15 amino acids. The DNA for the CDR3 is TGTGCCAGCAGCTTACAAGCGGGAGCAGGAGATACGCAGTATTTT. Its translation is CASSLQAGAGDTQYF.

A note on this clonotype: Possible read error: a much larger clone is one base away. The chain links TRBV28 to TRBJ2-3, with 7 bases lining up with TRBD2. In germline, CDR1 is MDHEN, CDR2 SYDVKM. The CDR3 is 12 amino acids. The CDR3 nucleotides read TGTACCAGCAGTTCCGAGCGGGATACTCCCCATTTT. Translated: CTSSSERDTPHF.

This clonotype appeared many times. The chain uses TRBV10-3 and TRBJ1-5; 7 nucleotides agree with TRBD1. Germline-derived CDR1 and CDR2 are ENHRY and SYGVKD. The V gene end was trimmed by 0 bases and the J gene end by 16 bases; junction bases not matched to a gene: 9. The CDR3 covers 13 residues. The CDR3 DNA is TGTGCCATCAGTGAGTCGGTGGACAGGCCCCCTCATTTT. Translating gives CAISESVDRPPHF.

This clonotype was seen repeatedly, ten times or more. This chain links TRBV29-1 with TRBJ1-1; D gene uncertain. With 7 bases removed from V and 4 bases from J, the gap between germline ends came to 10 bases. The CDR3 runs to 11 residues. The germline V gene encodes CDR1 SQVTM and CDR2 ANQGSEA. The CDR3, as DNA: TGCAGCGCGAATCGGGTCACTGAAGCTTTCTTT. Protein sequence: CSANRVTEAFF.

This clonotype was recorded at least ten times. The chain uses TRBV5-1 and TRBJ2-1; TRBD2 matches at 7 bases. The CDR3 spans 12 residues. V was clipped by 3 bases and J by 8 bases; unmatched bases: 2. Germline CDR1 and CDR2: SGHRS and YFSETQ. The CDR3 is CASSWGGDEQFF. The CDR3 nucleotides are TGCGCCAGCAGCTGGGGGGGGGATGAGCAGTTCTTC.

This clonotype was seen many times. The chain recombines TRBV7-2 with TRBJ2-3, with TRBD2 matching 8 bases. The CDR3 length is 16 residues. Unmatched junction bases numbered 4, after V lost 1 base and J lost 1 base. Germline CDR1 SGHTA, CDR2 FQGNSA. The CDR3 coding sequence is TGTGCCAGCAGCTTAGGGCCAGCGGGAGGCACAGATACGCAGTATTTT. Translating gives CASSLGPAGGTDTQYF. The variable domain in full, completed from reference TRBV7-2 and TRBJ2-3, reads GAGVSQSPSNKVTEKGKDVELRCDPISGHTALYWYRQSLGQGLEFLIYFQGNSAPDKSGLPSDRFSAERTGGSVSTLTIQRTQQEDSAVYLCASSLGPAGGTDTQYFGPGTRLTVL.

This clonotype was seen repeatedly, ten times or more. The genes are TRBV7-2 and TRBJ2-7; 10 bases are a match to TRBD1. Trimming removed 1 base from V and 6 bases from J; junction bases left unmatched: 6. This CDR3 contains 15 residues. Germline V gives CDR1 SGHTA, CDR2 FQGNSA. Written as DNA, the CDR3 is TGTGCCAGCAGCTTAGTCTCGAGGACAGGGGGCGAGCAGTACTTC. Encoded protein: CASSLVSRTGGEQYF.

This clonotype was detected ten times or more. CDR3 nucleotides: TGTGCCAGCAGAGTTGGACAGGAAAACACTGAAGCTTTCTTT. It codes for CASRVGQENTEAFF. V and J are TRBV6-4 and TRBJ1-1, with 7 positions matching TRBD1. The CDR3 contains 14 residues. V shed 6 bases, J shed 2 bases, and the junction held 6 bases outside the gene matches. Per germline, CDR1 MRHNA and CDR2 SNTAGT.

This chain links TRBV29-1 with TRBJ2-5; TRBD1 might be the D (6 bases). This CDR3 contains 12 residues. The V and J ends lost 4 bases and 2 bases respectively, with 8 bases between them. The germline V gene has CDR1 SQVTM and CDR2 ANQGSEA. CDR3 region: CSVVRGQETQYF. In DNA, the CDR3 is TGCAGCGTTGTAAGGGGGCAAGAGACCCAGTACTTC.

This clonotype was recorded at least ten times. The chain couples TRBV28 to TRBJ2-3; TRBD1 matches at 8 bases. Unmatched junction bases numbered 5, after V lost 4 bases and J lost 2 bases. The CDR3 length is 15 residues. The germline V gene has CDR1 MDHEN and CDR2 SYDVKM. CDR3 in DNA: TGTGCCAGCAGTTCAAGGGACAGGTTCACAGATACGCAGTATTTT. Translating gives CASSSRDRFTDTQYF.

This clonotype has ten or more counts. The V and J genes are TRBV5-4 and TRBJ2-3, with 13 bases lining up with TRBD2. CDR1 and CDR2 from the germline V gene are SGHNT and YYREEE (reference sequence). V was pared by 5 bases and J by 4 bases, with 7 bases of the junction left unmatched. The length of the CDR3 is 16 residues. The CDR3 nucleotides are TGTGCCAGCAGTCGGGGACTAGCGGGACGGTCAGATACGCAGTATTTT. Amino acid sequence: CASSRGLAGRSDTQYF.

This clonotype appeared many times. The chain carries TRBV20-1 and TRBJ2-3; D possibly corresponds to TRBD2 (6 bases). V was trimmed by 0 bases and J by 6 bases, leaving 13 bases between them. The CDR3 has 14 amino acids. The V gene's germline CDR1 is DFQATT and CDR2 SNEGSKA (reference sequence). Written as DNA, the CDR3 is TGCAGTGCTAGAGATGGAACGGGAGCGGATACGCAGTATTTT. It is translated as CSARDGTGADTQYF.

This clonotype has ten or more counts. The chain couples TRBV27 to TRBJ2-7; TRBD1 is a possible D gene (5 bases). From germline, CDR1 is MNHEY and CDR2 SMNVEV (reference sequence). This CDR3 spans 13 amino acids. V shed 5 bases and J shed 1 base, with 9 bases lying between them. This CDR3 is CASSLRQSYEQYF. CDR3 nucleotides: TGTGCCAGCAGTCTGCGACAGTCCTACGAGCAGTACTTC.

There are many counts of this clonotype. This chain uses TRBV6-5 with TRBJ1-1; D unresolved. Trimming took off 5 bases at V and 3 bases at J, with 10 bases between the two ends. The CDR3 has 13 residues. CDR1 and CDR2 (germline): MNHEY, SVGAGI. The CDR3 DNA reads TGTGCCAGCAGTAGCCCTGGAGACACTGAAGCTTTCTTT. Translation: CASSSPGDTEAFF.

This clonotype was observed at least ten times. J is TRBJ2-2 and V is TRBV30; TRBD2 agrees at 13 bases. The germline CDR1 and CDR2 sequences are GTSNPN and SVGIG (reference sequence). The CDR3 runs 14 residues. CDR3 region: CALLGLAGTGELFF. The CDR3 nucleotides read TGTGCGCTCCTGGGACTAGCGGGAACCGGGGAGCTGTTTTTT.

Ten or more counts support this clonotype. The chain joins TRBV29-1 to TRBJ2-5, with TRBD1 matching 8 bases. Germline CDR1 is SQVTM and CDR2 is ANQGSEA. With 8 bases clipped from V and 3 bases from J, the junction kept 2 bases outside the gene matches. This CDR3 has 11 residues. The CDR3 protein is CSTGQEETQYF. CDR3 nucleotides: TGCAGCACGGGACAGGAAGAGACCCAGTACTTC.

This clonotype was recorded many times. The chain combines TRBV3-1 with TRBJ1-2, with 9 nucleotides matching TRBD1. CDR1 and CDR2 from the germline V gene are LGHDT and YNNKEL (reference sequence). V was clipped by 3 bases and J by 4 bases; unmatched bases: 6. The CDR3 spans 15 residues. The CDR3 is CASSQPGTGTYGYTF. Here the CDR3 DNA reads TGTGCCAGCAGCCAGCCAGGGACAGGGACCTATGGCTACACCTTC.

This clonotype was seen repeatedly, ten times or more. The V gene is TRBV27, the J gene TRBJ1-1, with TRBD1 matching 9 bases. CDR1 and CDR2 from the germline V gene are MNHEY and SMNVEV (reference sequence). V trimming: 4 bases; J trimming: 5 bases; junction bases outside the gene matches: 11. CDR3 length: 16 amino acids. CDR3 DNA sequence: TGTGCCAGCAGTTCGACAGGGGGTCCCTTCGGAACTGAAGCTTTCTTT. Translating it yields CASSSTGGPFGTEAFF.

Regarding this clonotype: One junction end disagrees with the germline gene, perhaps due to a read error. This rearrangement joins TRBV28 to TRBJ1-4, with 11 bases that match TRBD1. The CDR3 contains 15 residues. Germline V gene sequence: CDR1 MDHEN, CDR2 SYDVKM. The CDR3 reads CASRPTGTGGGKTVF. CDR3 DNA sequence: TGTGCCAGCAGACCAACCGGGACAGGGGGAGGAAAAACTGTTTTT.

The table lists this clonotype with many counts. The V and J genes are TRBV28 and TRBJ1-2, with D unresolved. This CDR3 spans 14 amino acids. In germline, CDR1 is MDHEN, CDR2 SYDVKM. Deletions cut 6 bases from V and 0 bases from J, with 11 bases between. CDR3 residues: CASSRLQANYGYTF. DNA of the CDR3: TGTGCCAGCAGCCGGCTTCAAGCTAACTATGGCTACACCTTC.

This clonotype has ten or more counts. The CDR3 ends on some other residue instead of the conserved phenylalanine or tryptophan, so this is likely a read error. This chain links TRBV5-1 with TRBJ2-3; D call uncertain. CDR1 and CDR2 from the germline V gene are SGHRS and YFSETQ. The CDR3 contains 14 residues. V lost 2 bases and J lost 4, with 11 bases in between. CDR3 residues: CASSFPTPSDTQYS. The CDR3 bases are TGCGCCAGCAGCTTTCCGACCCCATCAGATACGCAGTATTCT.

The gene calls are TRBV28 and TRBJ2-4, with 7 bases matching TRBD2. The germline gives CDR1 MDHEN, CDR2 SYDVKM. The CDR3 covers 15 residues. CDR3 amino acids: CLPRTAGVAKNIQYF. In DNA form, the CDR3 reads TGTTTGCCCCGAACCGCGGGGGTTGCCAAAAACATTCAGTACTTC.